Each of the 14 T cell receptor beta chains below was sequenced from the same sample in a study of monozygotic twins with inflammatory bowel disease. Each CDR3 protein gets one entry in TCRdb, which reprocessed the 5' RACE reads and gives no DNA. The sample table includes about 330,000 distinct CDR3 sequences. The material sequenced was blood. All receptors come from a human donor with ulcerative colitis or Crohn's disease, or a healthy co-twin of an affected twin (not recorded which).

CDR3 residues: CASSFYQTADTQYF. V usage is TRBV27 and J usage is TRBJ2-3. Germline V gene data show CDR1 as MNHEY and CDR2 as SMNVEV (reference sequence). The CDR3 is 14 residues long.

The chain combines TRBV30 with TRBJ2-5. The CDR3 is made up of 14 amino acids. Germline loops: CDR1 GTSNPN, CDR2 SVGIG (reference sequence). The CDR3 reads CAWSVLGQQETQYF.

The gene calls are TRBV28 and TRBJ2-7; TCRdb lists TRBD1, though no DNA is available to test this call. The CDR3 has 13 residues. From germline, CDR1 is MDHEN and CDR2 SYDVKM. CDR3 amino acids: CASGHALRNEQYF. Based on the CDR3 plus reference TRBV28 and TRBJ2-7, the full variable domain is DVKVTQSSRYLVKRTGEKVFLECVQDMDHENMFWYRQDPGLGLRLIYFSYDVKMKEKGDIPEGYSVSREKKERFSLILESASTNQTSMYLCASGHALRNEQYFGPGTRLTVT.

The CDR3 here is CASSLDSSGGLPGYF. V gene TRBV5-1 combines with J gene TRBJ2-5; the TCRdb D gene call, TRBD2, has no DNA to confirm it. The CDR3 has 15 residues. Looked up from germline, CDR1 is SGHRS and CDR2 is YFSETQ.

This chain joins TRBV11-2 and TRBJ2-1; TCRdb's D call of TRBD2 is untestable without DNA. CDR3 length: 13 amino acids. Looked up from germline, CDR1 is SGHAT and CDR2 is FQNNGV. The CDR3 reads CASSPDYYNEQFF.

This chain uses TRBV21-1 with TRBJ2-5. TRBV21-1 is marked as a pseudogene. This CDR3 has 13 residues. CDR3 protein: CASSKSSRETQYF.

V and J are TRBV4-3 and TRBJ2-1. The CDR3 length is 15 residues. Germline V gene data show CDR1 as LGHNA and CDR2 as YSLEER. The CDR3 protein is CASSQGTVEYNEQFF.

The gene calls are TRBV5-1 and TRBJ2-3. Germline V CDR1 and CDR2: SGHRS, YFSETQ. The CDR3 has 13 residues. The CDR3 loop reads CASSFDSTDTQYF.

The chain has TRBV29-1 and TRBJ2-3; with no DNA, the TCRdb D assignment of TRBD2 cannot be verified. Germline CDR1 and CDR2: SQVTM and ANQGSEA. The CDR3 is 15 residues long. CDR3 sequence: CSVADQSGGTDTQYF.

The chain has TRBV10-3 and TRBJ1-6; TCRdb outputs TRBD1, but without DNA this stays unchecked. This CDR3 is built from 16 residues. The V gene's germline CDR1 is ENHRY and CDR2 SYGVKD. The CDR3 sequence: CAISGTPSSYNSPLHF.

The J gene is TRBJ2-7, the V gene TRBV6-5; TCRdb outputs TRBD1, but without DNA this stays unchecked. Germline V gene lookup returns CDR1 MNHEY and CDR2 SVGAGI. This CDR3 contains 15 residues. The CDR3 protein is CASSYARDSPYEQYF.

V and J are TRBV11-2 and TRBJ1-2; TCRdb's D gene call, TRBD1, goes unchecked for lack of DNA. Germline CDR1 reads SGHAT; CDR2 reads FQNNGV. The CDR3 totals 15 residues. Here the CDR3 reads CASSAAGQQFYGYTF.

The chain joins TRBV3-1 to TRBJ2-1; the D gene TCRdb calls, TRBD2, cannot be checked with no DNA. Germline V lookup: CDR1 LGHDT, CDR2 YNNKEL (reference sequence). The CDR3 sequence is 16 residues long. This CDR3 is CASSPPGGRRYNEQFF.

The chain joins TRBV27 to TRBJ2-1; TCRdb returns TRBD2, unconfirmable since there is no DNA. The CDR3 totals 12 residues. Germline assignment: CDR1 MNHEY and CDR2 SMNVEV (reference sequence). CDR3 sequence: CASSFMAGEQFF.